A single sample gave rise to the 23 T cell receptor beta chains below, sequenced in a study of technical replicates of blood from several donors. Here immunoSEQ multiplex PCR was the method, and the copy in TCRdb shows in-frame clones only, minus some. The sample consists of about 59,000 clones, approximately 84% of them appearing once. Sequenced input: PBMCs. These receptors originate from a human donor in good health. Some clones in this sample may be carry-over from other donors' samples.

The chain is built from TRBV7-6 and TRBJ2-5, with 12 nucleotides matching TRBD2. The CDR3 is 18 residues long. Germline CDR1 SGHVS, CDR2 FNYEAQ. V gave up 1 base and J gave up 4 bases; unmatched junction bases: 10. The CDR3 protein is CASSLVGGGLAGSETQYF. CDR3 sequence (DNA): TGTGCCAGCAGCTTAGTCGGCGGGGGACTAGCGGGTTCAGAGACCCAGTACTTC.

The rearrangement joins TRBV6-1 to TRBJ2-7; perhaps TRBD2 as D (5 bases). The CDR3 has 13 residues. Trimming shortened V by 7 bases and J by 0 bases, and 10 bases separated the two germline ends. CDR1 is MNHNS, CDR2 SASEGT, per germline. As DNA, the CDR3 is TGTGCCAGCACCGGGGTGATCTCCTACGAGCAGTACTTC. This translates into CASTGVISYEQYF.

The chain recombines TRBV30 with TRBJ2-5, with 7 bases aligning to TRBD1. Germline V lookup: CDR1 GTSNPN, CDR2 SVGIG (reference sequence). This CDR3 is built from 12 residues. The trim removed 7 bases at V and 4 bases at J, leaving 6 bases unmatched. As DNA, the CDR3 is TGTGCCTCCCAGGGGGAAGGAGAGACCCAGTACTTC. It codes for CASQGEGETQYF.

The CDR3, as DNA: TGTGCCTGGACTCACCTTGCCGGGGGTGTTGGCTACACCTTC. It yields the protein CAWTHLAGGVGYTF. J is TRBJ1-2 and V is TRBV30, with D possibly being TRBD1 (5 bases). V dropped 4 bases and J dropped 7 bases, with 19 bases sitting between them. CDR3 length: 14 residues. The germline gives CDR1 GTSNPN, CDR2 SVGIG (reference sequence).

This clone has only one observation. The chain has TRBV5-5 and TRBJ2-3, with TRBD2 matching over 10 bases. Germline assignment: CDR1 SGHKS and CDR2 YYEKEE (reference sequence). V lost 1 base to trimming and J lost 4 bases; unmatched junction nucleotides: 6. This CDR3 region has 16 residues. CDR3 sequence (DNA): TGTGCCAGCAGCTTGCTTCTAGCGGGAGTCTCAGATACGCAGTATTTT. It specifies CASSLLLAGVSDTQYF. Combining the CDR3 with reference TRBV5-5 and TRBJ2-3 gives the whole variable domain DAGVTQSPTHLIKTRGQQVTLRCSPISGHKSVSWYQQVLGQGPQFIFQYYEKEERGRGNFPDRFSARQFPNYSSELNVNALLLGDSALYLCASSLLLAGVSDTQYFGPGTRLTVL.

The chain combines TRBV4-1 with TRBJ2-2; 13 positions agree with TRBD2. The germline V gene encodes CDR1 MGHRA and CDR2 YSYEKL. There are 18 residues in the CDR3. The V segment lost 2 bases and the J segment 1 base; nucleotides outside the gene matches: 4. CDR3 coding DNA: TGCGCCAGCAGCCAAATGGGACTAGCGGGATTGAACACCGGGGAGCTGTTTTTT. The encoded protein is CASSQMGLAGLNTGELFF.

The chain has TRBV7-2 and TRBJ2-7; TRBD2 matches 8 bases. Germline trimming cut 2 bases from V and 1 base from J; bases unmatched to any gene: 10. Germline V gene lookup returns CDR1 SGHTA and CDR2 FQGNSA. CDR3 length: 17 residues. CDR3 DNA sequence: TGTGCCAGCAGCTTAACACCGCGGGAGGCGGGGTCCTACGAGCAGTACTTC. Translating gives CASSLTPREAGSYEQYF.

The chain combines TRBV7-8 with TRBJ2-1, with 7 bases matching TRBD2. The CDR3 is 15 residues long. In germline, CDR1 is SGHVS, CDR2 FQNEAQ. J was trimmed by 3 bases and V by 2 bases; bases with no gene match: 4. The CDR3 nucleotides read TGTGCCAGCAGCTTACAGCGGGATTTCTACAATGAGCAGTTCTTC. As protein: CASSLQRDFYNEQFF.

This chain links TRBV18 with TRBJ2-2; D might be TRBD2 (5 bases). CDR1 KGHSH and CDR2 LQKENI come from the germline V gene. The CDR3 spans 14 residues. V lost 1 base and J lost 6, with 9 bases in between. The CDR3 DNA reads TGTGCCAGCTCACCACAGAAGAGGGCCGGGGAGCTGTTTTTT. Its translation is CASSPQKRAGELFF.

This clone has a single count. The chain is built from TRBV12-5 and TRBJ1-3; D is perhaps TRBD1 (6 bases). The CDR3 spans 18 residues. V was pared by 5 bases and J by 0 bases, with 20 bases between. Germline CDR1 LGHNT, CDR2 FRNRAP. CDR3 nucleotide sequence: TGTGCTAGTGGTCTCCTCAAGTCGGGACATCTCTCTGGAAACACCATATATTTT. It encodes CASGLLKSGHLSGNTIYF.

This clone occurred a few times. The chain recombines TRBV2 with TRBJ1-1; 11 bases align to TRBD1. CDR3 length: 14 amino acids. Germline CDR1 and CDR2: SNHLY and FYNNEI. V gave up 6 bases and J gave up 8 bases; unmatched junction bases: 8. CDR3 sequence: CASRGGGTGGEAFF. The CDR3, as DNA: TGTGCCAGCAGAGGGGGAGGGACAGGGGGGGAAGCTTTCTTT.

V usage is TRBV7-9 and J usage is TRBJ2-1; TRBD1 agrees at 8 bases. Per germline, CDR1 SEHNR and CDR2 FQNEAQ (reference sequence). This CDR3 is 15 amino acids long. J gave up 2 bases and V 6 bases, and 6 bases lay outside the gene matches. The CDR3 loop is CASRSGTGAYNEQFF. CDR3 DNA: TGTGCCAGCAGATCCGGGACAGGCGCCTACAATGAGCAGTTCTTC.

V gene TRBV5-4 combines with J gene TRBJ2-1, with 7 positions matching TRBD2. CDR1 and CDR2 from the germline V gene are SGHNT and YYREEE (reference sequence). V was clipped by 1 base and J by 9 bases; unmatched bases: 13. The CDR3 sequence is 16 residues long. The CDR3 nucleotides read TGTGCCAGCAGCTTGAAGGCGGGAGCGTCCCCCAGTGAGCAGTTCTTC. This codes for CASSLKAGASPSEQFF. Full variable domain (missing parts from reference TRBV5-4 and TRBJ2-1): ETGVTQSPTHLIKTRGQQVTLRCSSQSGHNTVSWYQQALGQGPQFIFQYYREEENGRGNFPPRFSGLQFPNYSSELNVNALELDDSALYLCASSLKAGASPSEQFFGPGTRLTVL.

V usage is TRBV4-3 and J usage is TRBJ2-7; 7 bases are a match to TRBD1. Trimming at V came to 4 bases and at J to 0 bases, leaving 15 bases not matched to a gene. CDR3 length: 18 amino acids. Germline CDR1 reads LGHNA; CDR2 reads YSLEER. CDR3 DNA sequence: TGCGCCAGCAGCCCGGGCAACCCAGGGGGATCAAGCTCCTACGAGCAGTACTTC. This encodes CASSPGNPGGSSSYEQYF.

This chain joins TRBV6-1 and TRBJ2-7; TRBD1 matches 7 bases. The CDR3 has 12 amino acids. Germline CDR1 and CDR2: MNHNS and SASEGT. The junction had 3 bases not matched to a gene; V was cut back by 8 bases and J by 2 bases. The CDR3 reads CASSGTAYEQYF. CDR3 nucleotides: TGTGCCAGCTCCGGGACAGCCTACGAGCAGTACTTC.

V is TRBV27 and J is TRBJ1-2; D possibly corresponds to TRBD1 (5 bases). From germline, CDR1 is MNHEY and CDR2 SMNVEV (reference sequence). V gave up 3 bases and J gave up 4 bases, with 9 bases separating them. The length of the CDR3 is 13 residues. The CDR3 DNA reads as TGTGCCAGCAGTTTCCCAGGGCTCTATGGCTACACCTTC. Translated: CASSFPGLYGYTF.

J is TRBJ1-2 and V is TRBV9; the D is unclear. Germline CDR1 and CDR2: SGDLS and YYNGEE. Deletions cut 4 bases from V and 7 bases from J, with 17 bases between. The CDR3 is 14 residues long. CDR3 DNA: TGTGCCAGCAGCCCGACTATACTAAAGGGTGGCTACACCTTC. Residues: CASSPTILKGGYTF.

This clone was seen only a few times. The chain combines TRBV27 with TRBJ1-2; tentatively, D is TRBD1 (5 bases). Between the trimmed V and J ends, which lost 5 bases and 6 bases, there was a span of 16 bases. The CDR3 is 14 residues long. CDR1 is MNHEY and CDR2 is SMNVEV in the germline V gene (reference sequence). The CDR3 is CASSPQGISNGYTF. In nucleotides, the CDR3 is TGTGCCAGCAGTCCCCAGGGTATCTCCAATGGCTACACCTTC.

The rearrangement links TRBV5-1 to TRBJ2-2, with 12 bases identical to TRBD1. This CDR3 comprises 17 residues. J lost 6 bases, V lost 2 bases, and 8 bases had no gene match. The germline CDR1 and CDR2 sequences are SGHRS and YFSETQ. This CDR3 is CASSFTLGTGGSGELFF. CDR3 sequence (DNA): TGCGCCAGCAGCTTCACCCTCGGGACAGGGGGCTCCGGGGAGCTGTTTTTT.

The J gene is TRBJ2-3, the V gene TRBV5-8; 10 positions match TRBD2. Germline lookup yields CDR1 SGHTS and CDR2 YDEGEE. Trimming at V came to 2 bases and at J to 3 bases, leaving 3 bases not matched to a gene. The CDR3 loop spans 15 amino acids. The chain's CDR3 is CASSFQRGGTDTQYF. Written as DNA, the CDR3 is TGTGCCAGCAGCTTCCAGCGGGGGGGTACAGATACGCAGTATTTT.

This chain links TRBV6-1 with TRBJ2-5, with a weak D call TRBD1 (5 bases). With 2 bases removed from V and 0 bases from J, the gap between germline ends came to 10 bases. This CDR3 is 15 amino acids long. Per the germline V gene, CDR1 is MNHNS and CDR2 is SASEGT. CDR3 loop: CASSEQGGNQETQYF. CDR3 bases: TGTGCCAGCAGTGAACAGGGCGGAAACCAAGAGACCCAGTACTTC.

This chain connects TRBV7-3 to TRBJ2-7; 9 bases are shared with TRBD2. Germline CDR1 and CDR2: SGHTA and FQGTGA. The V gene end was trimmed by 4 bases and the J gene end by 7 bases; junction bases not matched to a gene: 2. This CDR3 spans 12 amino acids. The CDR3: CASSSAGGEQYF. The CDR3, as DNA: TGTGCCAGCAGCTCAGCGGGGGGAGAGCAGTACTTC.

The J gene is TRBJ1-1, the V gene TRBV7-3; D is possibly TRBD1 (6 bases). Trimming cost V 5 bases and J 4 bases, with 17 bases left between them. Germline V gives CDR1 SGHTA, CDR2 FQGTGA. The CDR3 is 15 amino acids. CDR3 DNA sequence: TGTGCCAGCAGCGGGGGCCACGCAAGGAGCACTGAAGCTTTCTTT. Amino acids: CASSGGHARSTEAFF.